The 18 T cell receptor beta chains reported below all come from one sample, sequenced in a study of PD-L1 blockade in urothelial cancer. Time point described: pretreatment peripheral blood. Repertoires were generated with immunoSEQ multiplex PCR, while TCRdb's copy carries only in-frame clones and drops some. This sample has tens of thousands of clones; about 89% occur once, and the top ten carry about 0.89%. The input for sequencing was PBMCs, taken around atezolizumab (anti-PD-L1) treatment. The receptors shown here come from a woman of 80 years or more with urothelial cancer.

The genes are TRBV7-2 and TRBJ1-5; 7 bases align to TRBD1. Germline lookup yields CDR1 SGHTA and CDR2 FQGNSA. V dropped 6 bases and J dropped 7; count of bases not matched to a gene: 6. The CDR3 sequence is 13 residues long. The CDR3 DNA reads as TGTGCCAGCAGACGAGACAGGGAGCAGCCCCAGCATTTT. Protein: CASRRDREQPQHF.

This rearrangement joins TRBV10-1 to TRBJ1-1, with TRBD1 matching 9 bases. The V gene end was trimmed by 6 bases and the J gene end by 3 bases; junction bases not matched to a gene: 2. Looked up from germline, CDR1 is WNHNN and CDR2 is SYGVQD (reference sequence). The CDR3 is 13 amino acids. DNA of the CDR3: TGCGCCAGCAGGGGGACAGGGCACACTGAAGCTTTCTTT. Protein sequence: CASRGTGHTEAFF.

J is TRBJ1-3 and V is TRBV10-3, with 7 bases that match TRBD1. This CDR3 is 15 amino acids long. The germline gives CDR1 ENHRY, CDR2 SYGVKD. The ends lost 6 bases at V and 0 bases at J; junction bases unmatched: 5. Here the CDR3 reads CAISGDRSSGNTIYF. DNA for the CDR3: TGTGCCATCAGCGGGGACAGAAGCTCTGGAAACACCATATATTTT.

This clone showed up just once. The rearrangement joins TRBV11-2 to TRBJ1-1; D is undetermined. Trimming took off 0 bases at V and 5 bases at J, with 13 bases between the two ends. The CDR3 sequence is 15 residues long. CDR1 SGHAT and CDR2 FQNNGV come from the germline V gene. The CDR3 DNA reads as TGTGCCAGCAGCTTAGATCGGACGGGAGTTACTGAAGCTTTCTTT. It translates to CASSLDRTGVTEAFF.

The V gene is TRBV27, the J gene TRBJ2-7; 8 bases align to TRBD1. V gave up 6 bases and J gave up 4 bases; unmatched junction bases: 14. The CDR3 runs 16 residues. Per germline, CDR1 MNHEY and CDR2 SMNVEV (reference sequence). DNA of the CDR3: TGTGCCAGCAGCCTAGTGACCTCAGGGGGCGGGTACGAGCAGTACTTC. Translation gives CASSLVTSGGGYEQYF.

The V gene is TRBV25-1, the J gene TRBJ1-2; D unclear. This CDR3 has 15 amino acids. In germline, CDR1 is MGHDK, CDR2 SYGVNS. Trimming removed 1 base from V and 9 bases from J, with 18 bases in between. The CDR3 loop is CASSESRPPGVSYTF. The DNA of the CDR3 is TGTGCCAGCAGTGAATCGAGGCCCCCCGGTGTCAGCTACACCTTC.

The J gene is TRBJ1-5, the V gene TRBV2, with a possible D match to TRBD1 (5 bases). V dropped 6 bases and J dropped 7 bases, with 19 bases sitting between them. The germline V gene has CDR1 SNHLY and CDR2 FYNNEI. The CDR3 covers 15 residues. In DNA form, the CDR3 reads TGTGCCAGCAGAGGCGGGTGGGGGGAAAGACAGCCCCAGCATTTT. It yields the protein CASRGGWGERQPQHF.

The table lists this clone with a count of one. The rearrangement links TRBV5-1 to TRBJ2-2; D is uncertain. The CDR3 is 11 residues long. The germline V and J ends were trimmed by 4 bases and 6 bases, with 4 bases remaining between them. Looked up from germline, CDR1 is SGHRS and CDR2 is YFSETQ. CDR3 DNA: TGCGCCAGCAGCGGAGCCGGGGAGCTGTTTTTT. Protein sequence: CASSGAGELFF. Complete variable domain (other parts from reference TRBV5-1 and TRBJ2-2): KAGVTQTPRYLIKTRGQQVTLSCSPISGHRSVSWYQQTPGQGLQFLFEYFSETQRNKGNFPGRFSGRQFSNSRSEMNVSTLELGDSALYLCASSGAGELFFGEGSRLTVL.

This clone appeared once. This chain uses TRBV6-4 with TRBJ2-3, with D possibly TRBD2 on 6 matching bases. V was clipped by 0 bases and J by 1 base, with 11 bases between them. CDR1 is MRHNA, CDR2 SNTAGT, per germline. The CDR3 is 16 amino acids. CDR3 region: CASSDSGTSGTDTQYF. CDR3 coding DNA: TGTGCCAGCAGTGACTCGGGGACTTCGGGCACAGATACGCAGTATTTT.

The chain recombines TRBV12-5 with TRBJ1-1, with 11 bases aligning to TRBD1. V lost 3 bases to trimming and J lost 4 bases; unmatched junction nucleotides: 13. From germline, CDR1 is LGHNT and CDR2 FRNRAP. This CDR3 is 18 amino acids long. Written as DNA, the CDR3 is TGTGCTAGTGGTTTCCAGAGTGAGGACAGGGGGCGAGGCACTGAAGCTTTCTTT. Its protein is CASGFQSEDRGRGTEAFF.

In DNA, the CDR3 is TGTGCCAGCAGCGTAGGCTTCCAGGGACAGCTGAACACTGAAGCTTTCTTT. It is translated as CASSVGFQGQLNTEAFF. The chain is built from TRBV9 and TRBJ1-1, with 7 bases lining up with TRBD1. Per germline, CDR1 SGDLS and CDR2 YYNGEE. With 0 bases clipped from V and 0 bases from J, the junction kept 8 bases outside the gene matches. This CDR3 is built from 17 residues.

V gene TRBV18 combines with J gene TRBJ2-7, with 8 bases identical to TRBD2. Germline V CDR1 and CDR2: KGHSH, LQKENI. Trimming at V came to 3 bases and at J to 4 bases, leaving 11 bases not matched to a gene. There are 16 residues in the CDR3. CDR3 in amino acids: CASSPQSTSGIYEQYF. The CDR3, as DNA: TGTGCCAGCTCACCTCAAAGTACTAGCGGAATATACGAGCAGTACTTC.

V usage is TRBV4-1 and J usage is TRBJ2-1; 10 positions agree with TRBD2. V shed 2 bases and J 0 bases; nucleotides not matched to a gene: 13. The CDR3 length is 20 residues. From germline, CDR1 is MGHRA and CDR2 YSYEKL. The CDR3 loop is CASSQSSGLAGASSYNEQFF. The CDR3, as DNA: TGCGCCAGCAGCCAATCGTCAGGCCTAGCGGGAGCCAGCTCCTACAATGAGCAGTTCTTC.

This clone has a handful of counts. This chain connects TRBV29-1 to TRBJ2-1, with D possibly matching TRBD1 (6 bases). The CDR3 extends over 12 amino acids. The ends were cut back, 6 bases at V and 7 bases at J, with 13 bases in the middle. Germline V gene data show CDR1 as SQVTM and CDR2 as ANQGSEA. CDR3 DNA: TGCAGCGTGGGACACCAAGGGAATGAGCAGTTCTTC. Translation: CSVGHQGNEQFF.

This clone was seen just once. The genes are TRBV19 and TRBJ2-5, with D uncertain. CDR1 is LNHDA, CDR2 SQIVND, per germline (reference sequence). V was pared by 3 bases and J by 0 bases, with 11 bases between. This CDR3 comprises 15 residues. CDR3 sequence reads: CASSIGGTYQETQYF. The CDR3 DNA reads as TGTGCCAGTAGTATCGGCGGCACGTACCAAGAGACCCAGTACTTC.

This clone was seen just once. The chain is built from TRBV6-5 and TRBJ2-1; 11 bases are shared with TRBD1. J lost 8 bases, V lost 6 bases, and 9 bases had no gene match. This CDR3 spans 15 amino acids. Looked up from germline, CDR1 is MNHEY and CDR2 is SVGAGI. This CDR3 is CASRRGTGGIDEQFF. The CDR3 nucleotides are TGTGCCAGCAGACGCGGGACAGGGGGTATCGATGAGCAGTTCTTC.

The gene calls are TRBV11-2 and TRBJ2-5; weak D call: TRBD2 (5 bases). V shed 5 bases and J shed 4 bases, with 8 bases lying between them. The V gene's germline CDR1 is SGHAT and CDR2 FQNNGV. The CDR3 length is 12 residues. The CDR3 nucleotides are TGTGCCAGCAGCCCGGGGTTAGAGACCCAGTACTTC. Translated, it gives CASSPGLETQYF.

V usage is TRBV2 and J usage is TRBJ2-3; D possibly corresponds to TRBD2 (7 bases). The CDR3 is made up of 15 amino acids. Germline lookup yields CDR1 SNHLY and CDR2 FYNNEI. Trimming pared 2 bases from V and 1 base from J, leaving 10 bases between. The CDR3 loop is CASSERGGGTDTQYF. The CDR3 DNA sequence: TGTGCCAGCAGTGAAAGAGGGGGGGGCACAGATACGCAGTATTTT.